This TCR beta chain is from a study of beta chain features in type 1 diabetes. General study points: Reduced insertions and increased deletions marked VDJ junctions in type 1 diabetes patients. For TCRB rearrangement, an influence of HLA type remained unresolved here. Shortening of TCRB CDR3s, moderate but significant, appeared in all four CD4+ subsets of Type 1 diabetes patients.

Of the isolated RNA, all was reverse transcribed, and so the sequenced material was expressed TCRB transcripts. Sequencing of naive, central memory and regulatory T cell samples gave an average of around 3.5 million reads. The protocol was immunoSEQ multiplex PCR, while the TCRdb copy is restricted to in-frame clones and leaves out a portion. The sample has approximately 600,000 clones, around 12% seen once. This clone has only a few counts. As yet, its antigen is unknown. This CDR3 is built from 16 residues. Germline-derived CDR1 and CDR2 are SGHVS and FQNEAQ. Trimming removed 5 bases at V and 2 bases at J, with 18 bases between.

The source material was naive CD4+ T cells from blood. The V gene is TRBV7-8, the J gene TRBJ2-5, with unresolved D. The receptor was derived from a man younger than 45 with type 1 diabetes. The CDR3 region has the DNA TGTGCCAGCAGCCCCAGCCCTTTGGCCCTACAAGAGACCCAGTACTTC. Protein product: CASSPSPLALQETQYF. Full variable domain (outside the CDR3, taken from reference TRBV7-8 and TRBJ2-5): GAGVSQSPRYKVAKRGQDVALRCDPISGHVSLFWYQQALGQGPEFLTYFQNEAQLDKSGLPSDRFFAERPEGSVSTLKIQRTQQEDSAVYLCASSPSPLALQETQYFGPGTRLLVL.